One T cell receptor (beta chain) is described in this entry. Its specificity is unknown. TCRdb keeps only in-frame clones here, not all; method: immunoSEQ multiplex PCR. The sample consists of about 270,000 clones, 90% to 95% of them appearing once. The data belong to a study of T cell responses to AZD1222 COVID-19 vaccine. Study-level results: Spike-specific TCRs gained breadth and depth after people received two AZD1222 doses.

This CDR3 has 13 residues. V was cut by 6 bases and J by 4 bases, with 10 bases left in between. CDR1 MDHEN and CDR2 SYDVKM come from the germline V gene. The sequencing used peripheral blood, collected 28 days after the second AZD1222 dose. This TCR was sampled from an adult who received the AZD1222 COVID-19 vaccine. The J gene is TRBJ1-3, the V gene TRBV28; D is possibly TRBD1 (5 bases). In nucleotides, the CDR3 is TGTGCCAGCAGCGGGGGGGACGGAAACACCATATATTTT. Translation: CASSGGDGNTIYF.